This T cell receptor beta chain was sequenced during a study of cytomegalovirus exposure and HLA in healthy donors. The germline gives CDR1 SEHNR, CDR2 FQNEAQ (reference sequence). V was clipped by 5 bases and J by 0 bases; unmatched bases: 3. This CDR3 spans 15 amino acids. 60 Vbeta and 13 Jbeta primers were used in PCR. The repertoire was sequenced with immunoSEQ multiplex PCR; TCRdb's copy has only in-frame clones and lacks some. This table has roughly 68,000 clones, 77% appearing once. This chain links TRBV7-9 with TRBJ2-1, with TRBD2 matching over 8 bases. Sequencing was performed on PBMCs. This clonotype was sampled from a male donor in good health and CMV-seropositive. The CDR3 coding sequence is TGTGCCAGCAGCCCCCGGGAGGGCTCCTACAATGAGCAGTTCTTC. Translating gives CASSPREGSYNEQFF.